This T cell receptor (beta chain) emerged from a study of cytomegalovirus exposure and HLA in healthy donors. The PCR was carried out with 60 Vbeta primers and 13 Jbeta primers. The data were produced by immunoSEQ multiplex PCR, yet TCRdb's version contains in-frame clones alone and is incomplete. The sample holds 150,000 to 200,000 clones, roughly 77% seen once. Sequencing was done on a sample of PBMCs. The receptor comes from a man in his forties or fifties in good health and CMV-seropositive.

The CDR3 reads CASSQVARRQETQYF. DNA for the CDR3: TGCGCCAGCAGCCAAGTGGCTAGACGCCAAGAGACCCAGTACTTC. This chain uses TRBV4-1 with TRBJ2-5; D is ambiguous. The CDR3 consists of 15 residues. Trimming left V 1 base short and J 1 base short, with 10 bases between. Germline loops: CDR1 MGHRA, CDR2 YSYEKL.